The 17 T cell receptor beta chains below were found in one sample sequenced in a study of blood T cell repertoires in COVID-19. Assay used: immunoSEQ multiplex PCR; TCRdb lists only in-frame clones, some missing. The sample contains 400,000 or so clones, more than 70% of which appear only once. Sequencing was carried out using PBMCs or T cells enriched from blood (not recorded which). Receptor source: a man aged 40-55 years in a cohort exposed to, infected with or recovered from COVID-19 (not recorded which).

The genes are TRBV25-1 and TRBJ1-4, with D perhaps matching TRBD1 (5 bases). The germline V and J ends were trimmed by 3 bases and 4 bases, with 9 bases remaining between them. This CDR3 is built from 14 residues. Per germline, CDR1 MGHDK and CDR2 SYGVNS. DNA for the CDR3: TGTGCCAGCAGTGATGGGGGACTTAATGAAAAACTGTTTTTT. Amino acid sequence: CASSDGGLNEKLFF.

The rearrangement uses TRBV7-8 and TRBJ2-5, with 10 nucleotides matching TRBD2. This CDR3 comprises 18 residues. Germline CDR1 is SGHVS and CDR2 is FQNEAQ. V shed 1 base, J shed 3 bases, and the junction held 11 bases outside the gene matches. CDR3 residues: CASSLGAGGLNQKETQYF. CDR3 nucleotide sequence: TGTGCCAGCAGCTTAGGAGCGGGAGGGCTAAATCAAAAAGAGACCCAGTACTTC.

The chain has TRBV5-1 and TRBJ1-1, with 7 bases that match TRBD1. The germline CDR1 and CDR2 sequences are SGHRS and YFSETQ. J gave up 1 base and V 3 bases, and 3 bases lay outside the gene matches. The CDR3 loop spans 14 amino acids. The DNA of the CDR3 is TGCGCCAGCAGCTGGGGACAGCAGAACACTGAAGCTTTCTTT. This gives the protein CASSWGQQNTEAFF.

The genes are TRBV20-1 and TRBJ2-5; 15 bases line up with TRBD2. CDR3 size: 18 residues. Germline-derived CDR1 and CDR2 are DFQATT and SNEGSKA (reference sequence). Germline trimming cut 3 bases from V and 0 bases from J; bases unmatched to any gene: 8. This chain's CDR3 is CSASITGTSGGYQETQYF. Here the CDR3 DNA reads TGCAGTGCTAGTATAACCGGGACTAGCGGGGGGTACCAAGAGACCCAGTACTTC.

In nucleotides, the CDR3 is TGCGCCAGCAGTCAACCGGGACAGACCGGAACAACTAATGAAAAACTGTTTTTT. It translates to CASSQPGQTGTTNEKLFF. This chain connects TRBV23-1 to TRBJ1-4; 7 bases line up with TRBD1. TRBV23-1 counts as an open reading frame of uncertain function. The CDR3 covers 18 residues. V shed 2 bases and J 0 bases; nucleotides not matched to a gene: 9.

V and J are TRBV30 and TRBJ1-1; 8 positions agree with TRBD1. The CDR3 has 10 amino acids. Germline assignment: CDR1 GTSNPN and CDR2 SVGIG (reference sequence). J lost 9 bases, V lost 5 bases, and 2 bases had no gene match. CDR3 sequence: CAWGQGQAFF. In DNA, the CDR3 is TGTGCCTGGGGACAGGGTCAAGCTTTCTTT.

V is TRBV7-2 and J is TRBJ1-4; perhaps TRBD1 as D (6 bases). Trimming left V 5 bases short and J 8 bases short, with 9 bases between. The CDR3 sequence is 12 residues long. Germline lookup yields CDR1 SGHTA and CDR2 FQGNSA. CDR3 loop: CASSKDREKLFF. CDR3 coding DNA: TGTGCCAGCAGCAAGGACAGAGAAAAACTGTTTTTT. Full variable domain (outside the CDR3, taken from reference TRBV7-2 and TRBJ1-4): GAGVSQSPSNKVTEKGKDVELRCDPISGHTALYWYRQSLGQGLEFLIYFQGNSAPDKSGLPSDRFSAERTGGSVSTLTIQRTQQEDSAVYLCASSKDREKLFFGSGTQLSVL.

The chain has TRBV6-4 and TRBJ2-1; 7 bases fit TRBD2. CDR1 and CDR2 (germline): MRHNA, SNTAGT. The CDR3 sequence is 15 residues long. Trimming removed 6 bases from V and 4 bases from J; junction bases left unmatched: 9. Here the CDR3 DNA reads TGTGCCAGCAGCAGGACCGGGGGGTCATACAATGAGCAGTTCTTC. Its translation: CASSRTGGSYNEQFF.

The chain is built from TRBV4-1 and TRBJ2-2, with D uncertain. Trimming shortened V by 1 base and J by 4 bases, and 7 bases separated the two germline ends. Germline CDR1 reads MGHRA; CDR2 reads YSYEKL. This CDR3 is built from 14 residues. The CDR3 sequence is CASSQGVPTGELFF. The CDR3 DNA reads TGCGCCAGCAGCCAAGGAGTCCCCACCGGGGAGCTGTTTTTT.

The gene calls are TRBV10-3 and TRBJ2-6, with 9 bases identical to TRBD1. The V and J ends lost 5 bases and 2 bases, in that order; junction bases with no gene match: 7. The CDR3 extends over 17 amino acids. CDR1 is ENHRY, CDR2 SYGVKD, per germline. CDR3 nucleotides: TGTGCCATCAGTCAGGGACAGGGAGGTGCTGGGGCCAACGTCCTGACTTTC. Its translation is CAISQGQGGAGANVLTF.

This clone has just a few counts. The V gene is TRBV7-9, the J gene TRBJ2-5; 8 nucleotides match TRBD1. The J segment lost 5 bases and the V segment lost 6 bases, leaving 8 bases of the junction unmatched. CDR1 is SEHNR and CDR2 is FQNEAQ in the germline V gene (reference sequence). This CDR3 region has 14 residues. The CDR3 spells CASRTDRVKETQYF. CDR3 DNA: TGTGCCAGCAGAACGGACAGGGTGAAGGAGACCCAGTACTTC.

As concerns this clone: A much larger clonotype is one base distant, so this may be a read error. The identical CDR3 is also encoded by other nucleotide sequences in the sample. This CDR3 reads CASSPGTGNTEAFF. In nucleotides, the CDR3 is TGCGCCAGCAGCCCAGGGACAGGGAACACTGAAGCTTTCTTT. The rearrangement uses TRBV5-1 and TRBJ1-1; TRBD1 aligns across 8 bases. The CDR3 extends over 14 amino acids. CDR1 and CDR2 from the germline V gene are SGHRS and YFSETQ. V shed 4 bases, J shed 1 base, and the junction held 3 bases outside the gene matches.

The chain joins TRBV5-4 to TRBJ2-7; D ambiguous. The CDR3 is 15 amino acids. CDR1 is SGHNT and CDR2 is YYREEE in the germline V gene (reference sequence). Trimming removed 0 bases from V and 0 bases from J, with 10 bases in between. The CDR3 is CASSLAGLSSYEQYF. In DNA, the CDR3 is TGTGCCAGCAGCTTGGCAGGTCTGAGCTCCTACGAGCAGTACTTC. The whole variable domain, remainder taken from reference TRBV5-4 and TRBJ2-7, is ETGVTQSPTHLIKTRGQQVTLRCSSQSGHNTVSWYQQALGQGPQFIFQYYREEENGRGNFPPRFSGLQFPNYSSELNVNALELDDSALYLCASSLAGLSSYEQYFGPGTRLTVT.

The chain recombines TRBV5-4 with TRBJ1-2; 9 bases match TRBD1. Germline lookup yields CDR1 SGHNT and CDR2 YYREEE (reference sequence). The CDR3 runs 13 residues. With V trimmed by 5 bases and J by 6 bases, 5 bases remained unmatched. In DNA form, the CDR3 reads TGTGCCAGCAGTTCTACAGGGGGCGATGGCTACACCTTC. Translated: CASSSTGGDGYTF.

V usage is TRBV2 and J usage is TRBJ1-3; tentative D call: TRBD1 (6 bases). The V and J ends lost 7 bases and 3 bases respectively, with 16 bases between them. CDR1 and CDR2 from the germline V gene are SNHLY and FYNNEI. This CDR3 has 15 residues. The CDR3 protein is CASTAETGLGNTIYF. The CDR3 DNA reads TGTGCCAGCACAGCAGAGACAGGACTTGGAAACACCATATATTTT. The entire variable domain, with the rest obtained from reference TRBV2 and TRBJ1-3, is as follows: EPEVTQTPSHQVTQMGQEVILRCVPISNHLYFYWYRQILGQKVEFLVSFYNNEISEKSEIFDDQFSVERPDGSNFTLKIRSTKLEDSAMYFCASTAETGLGNTIYFGEGSWLTVV.

The chain combines TRBV28 with TRBJ2-7; TRBD2 agrees at 8 bases. CDR1 is MDHEN, CDR2 SYDVKM, per germline. This CDR3 is built from 15 residues. With V trimmed by 5 bases and J by 4 bases, 10 bases remained unmatched. DNA of the CDR3: TGTGCCAGCAGTCCGCTTAGCGGGGCCCTTTACGAGCAGTACTTC. It is translated as CASSPLSGALYEQYF.

The chain uses TRBV27 and TRBJ2-7; 9 bases match TRBD2. Losses at the gene ends were 5 bases for V and 6 bases for J; bases not matched to a gene: 11. The length of the CDR3 is 15 residues. CDR1 MNHEY and CDR2 SMNVEV come from the germline V gene (reference sequence). CDR3 residues: CASSLFSGRDSEQYF. The CDR3 DNA reads as TGTGCCAGCAGTCTATTTAGCGGGAGAGATTCCGAGCAGTACTTC.